This is a list of T cell receptor beta chains from one sample in a study of cytomegalovirus exposure and HLA in healthy donors. Measured with immunoSEQ multiplex PCR; TCRdb has only the in-frame clones, and not every one. The repertoire holds around 170,000 clones, more than 75% seen once, with around 2.5% in the top ten. Source material: PBMCs. Receptors were obtained from a woman in her forties or fifties in good health and CMV-seropositive. CDR3s include the opening cysteine and the closing phenylalanine or tryptophan. A D gene is named only where the DNA matches it firmly. The size field is filled for only some rows; it gives once, few, many or a size class.

d_gene,abundance,j_gene,v_gene,CDR3nt,CDR3aa
-,once,TRBJ2-5,TRBV7-9,TGTGCCAGCAGCCCCGGAGAGACTCAGTACTTC,CASSPGETQYF
TRBD1,-,TRBJ1-1,TRBV28,TGTGCCAGCAGCTTACTCGGGACAGGTAACACTGAAGCTTTCTTT,CASSLLGTGNTEAFF
TRBD1,-,TRBJ1-2,TRBV7-2,TGTGCCAGCAGCACGACAGGGGCGGGAGGCTACACCTTC,CASSTTGAGGYTF
-,-,TRBJ2-7,TRBV4-2,TGTGCCAGCAGCCAAGCTGCGGGGACGACCGCCTACGAGCAGTACTTC,CASSQAAGTTAYEQYF
TRBD1,-,TRBJ1-6,TRBV27,TGTGCCAGCACCCTAAGGACAGGGCAAAACTATAATTCACCCCTCCACTTT,CASTLRTGQNYNSPLHF
TRBD2,-,TRBJ2-3,TRBV7-8,TGTGCCAGCAGCCCAATCCCGGGGGGTAGCAGCACAGATACGCAGTATTTT,CASSPIPGGSSTDTQYF
TRBD1,few,TRBJ1-1,TRBV28,TGTGCCAGCAGACGGGACAGGGGGATGAACACTGAAGCTTTCTTT,CASRRDRGMNTEAFF
-,-,TRBJ1-2,TRBV29-1,TGCAGCGTTGAAGTGGGGGGGCGATATGGCTACACCTTC,CSVEVGGRYGYTF
TRBD2,-,TRBJ2-5,TRBV7-2,TGTGCCAGCAGCTTTGGCACTAGCGGGGGGGCAGAGACCCAGTACTTC,CASSFGTSGGAETQYF
-,-,TRBJ1-5,TRBV5-5,TGTGCCAGCAGCTTTGGACAGATCAATCAGCCCCAGCATTTT,CASSFGQINQPQHF
-,few,TRBJ1-5,TRBV6-5,TGTGCCAGCAGTTACTCAGCGAGCAATCAGCCCCAGCATTTT,CASSYSASNQPQHF
-,-,TRBJ1-2,TRBV18,TGTGCCAGCTCACCTTGGACAGACCAAAACTATGGCTACACCTTC,CASSPWTDQNYGYTF
-,-,TRBJ2-7,TRBV18,TGTGCCAGCTCAACGGGACACTCCTACGAGCAGTACTTC,CASSTGHSYEQYF
-,few,TRBJ2-5,TRBV2,TGTGCCAGCAGTCCGGGAACACCGAAAGAGACCCAGTACTTC,CASSPGTPKETQYF
TRBD1,-,TRBJ1-1,TRBV6-6,TGTGCCAGCAGCCTACCGGGACAGGGGGCGGGGACTGAAGCTTTCTTT,CASSLPGQGAGTEAFF
-,-,TRBJ2-7,TRBV9,TGTGCCAGCAGCCCTGCAGGGCCCTACGAGCAGTACTTC,CASSPAGPYEQYF
TRBD1,few,TRBJ1-5,TRBV19,TGTGCCAGCCAGGGACAGGGCAGGCAGCCCCAGCATTTT,CASQGQGRQPQHF
TRBD1,-,TRBJ2-2,TRBV29-1,TGCAGCGTTGAGTTTCGAAGACAGGGGGCGGGCACCGGGGAGCTGTTTTTT,CSVEFRRQGAGTGELFF
-,-,TRBJ2-5,TRBV7-7,TGTGCTAGCAGCTTATATCTGGGGGCCCAAGAGGCCCAGTACTTC,CASSLYLGAQEAQYF
TRBD1,-,TRBJ2-7,TRBV5-4,TGTGCCAGCAGCTACAGGACAGGGTGGACCTACGAGCAGTACTTC,CASSYRTGWTYEQYF
-,-,TRBJ1-6,TRBV6-6,TGTGCCAGCAGTTACTCGAGGGATTCACCCCTCCACTTT,CASSYSRDSPLHF
-,-,TRBJ1-1,TRBV23-1,TGCGCCAGCAGTCAACCCCGGAAAGGGACATATCGAGCCTCAGGAGGGAACACTGAAGCTTTCTTT,CASSQPRKGTYRASGGNTEAFF
-,-,TRBJ1-2,TRBV11-2,TGTGCCAGCAGCTCCCCCCAGGACAGTTCCTATGGCTACACCTTC,CASSSPQDSSYGYTF
TRBD1,-,TRBJ2-2,TRBV6-1,TGTGCCAGCAGTGAATCTTACAGGGGGGGGGAGCTGTTTTTT,CASSESYRGGELFF
-,-,TRBJ1-5,TRBV19,TGTGCCAGTAACGAACAGGGCCGTAGCGTAAATCAGCCCCAGCATTTT,CASNEQGRSVNQPQHF
TRBD1,-,TRBJ1-2,TRBV28,TGTGCCAGCAGTTCAGGACAGGGGGCGGTTGGCTACACCTTC,CASSSGQGAVGYTF
TRBD1,-,TRBJ2-2,TRBV2,TGTGCCAGCAGAGGGACAGCCAGGAGGACCGGGGAGCTGTTTTTT,CASRGTARRTGELFF
-,once,TRBJ1-1,TRBV6-5,TGTGCCAGCAATAAAAGGGGTACGGACACTGAAGCTTTCTTT,CASNKRGTDTEAFF
-,-,TRBJ2-5,TRBV5-1,TGCGCCAGCAGCTTTGGTCAGTTTGTTGGGAGTGGGACCCAGTACTTC,CASSFGQFVGSGTQYF
TRBD2,-,TRBJ2-1,TRBV7-8,TGTGCCAGCAGCATAACTGGGACTAGGAACTACAATGAGCAGTTCTTC,CASSITGTRNYNEQFF
-,once,TRBJ2-3,TRBV6-5,TGTGCCAGCATTTCAACGGGCACAGATACGCAGTATTTT,CASISTGTDTQYF
-,-,TRBJ2-1,TRBV6-1,TGTGCCAGCATCGAAGGCCCCGCGGGGTACAATGAGCAGTTCTTC,CASIEGPAGYNEQFF
TRBD1,once,TRBJ1-2,TRBV10-3,TGTGCCATCAAAGGGGACAGGGGCGAACGCGGCTACACCTTC,CAIKGDRGERGYTF
-,-,TRBJ2-2,TRBV19,TGTGCCAGTAGTAAGAACAGGAACACCGGGGAGCTGTTTTTT,CASSKNRNTGELFF
TRBD1,-,TRBJ2-7,TRBV28,TGTGCCAGCGGGGGACAGGGGTCCTACGAGCAGTACTTC,CASGGQGSYEQYF
-,-,TRBJ2-7,TRBV7-2,TGTGCCAGCAGCTTAGAACAGGGTCCCTCCTACGAGCAGTACTTC,CASSLEQGPSYEQYF
-,-,TRBJ2-1,TRBV7-9,TGTGCCAGCAGCTTCTACCGCTCAGGTGAGCAGTTCTTC,CASSFYRSGEQFF
-,-,TRBJ2-3,TRBV7-3,TGTGCCAGCAGCTTAACGTATAGCACAGATACGCAGTATTTT,CASSLTYSTDTQYF
-,-,TRBJ1-2,TRBV25-1,TGTGCCAGCAGTGAATACGCAGGGTATGGCTACACCTTC,CASSEYAGYGYTF
-,-,TRBJ2-7,TRBV12-1,-,CASSFGQGSYEQYF
-,-,TRBJ1-3,TRBV28,TGTGCCAGCGCCCTCGGTGGTAGAATAGCTGGAAACACCATATATTTT,CASALGGRIAGNTIYF
TRBD1,few,TRBJ1-5,TRBV6-4,TGTGCCAGCAGCCAATCTGACAGGGCAACGAAGTGGTCCCAGCATTTT,CASSQSDRATKWSQHF
-,-,TRBJ2-7,TRBV5-4,TGTGCCAGCAGCTTGATGGATTCAGGCTACGAGCAGTACTTC,CASSLMDSGYEQYF
-,-,TRBJ2-2,TRBV21-1,TGTGCCAGCAGCAAAGAGGAGGGAGAGACGGGTACCGGGGAGCTGTTTTTT,CASSKEEGETGTGELFF
TRBD1,-,TRBJ1-6,TRBV10-3,TGTGCCATCAGTGAGGACAGGGAGTCACCCCTCCACTTT,CAISEDRESPLHF
TRBD1,few,TRBJ1-2,TRBV6-5,TGTGCCAGCACCTTGGGGAGGACAGGGGGGAAAGGCTACACCTTC,CASTLGRTGGKGYTF